The 27 T cell receptor beta chains below all came from one sample that was sequenced in a study of Ad26.COV2.S vaccination and SARS-CoV-2 variants. Assay: immunoSEQ multiplex PCR; the TCRdb copy retains only in-frame clones and omits some. The top ten hold approximately 5% of the sample, which has more than 300,000 clones, around 89% seen once. Treatment: around 19 received Ad26.COV2.S at low or high dose, single or two shots; several received placebo; per-sample allocation not given. On day 63 after the first injection, vaccine and placebo recipients gave samples. The specimen comprised peripheral blood, sampled in a trial of Ad26.COV2.S vaccine versus placebo. Receptors were obtained from a person aged 18 to 65 who received the Ad26.COV2.S COVID-19 vaccine or a placebo.

This chain joins TRBV11-3 and TRBJ1-4; 7 bases are a match to TRBD1. The CDR3 totals 14 residues. With V trimmed by 4 bases and J by 7 bases, 6 bases remained unmatched. The germline V gene has CDR1 SGHNT and CDR2 YENEEA. Here the CDR3 DNA reads TGTGCCAGCAGCTACCGACAGGGTGGTGAAAAACTGTTTTTT. Translated: CASSYRQGGEKLFF.

Of note for this clone: In the same sample, other DNA sequences code for this CDR3. The V gene is TRBV19, the J gene TRBJ1-6; D unresolved. Trimming removed 3 bases from V and 3 bases from J, with 3 bases in between. Germline CDR1 is LNHDA and CDR2 is SQIVND (reference sequence). The CDR3 runs 13 residues. The CDR3 loop is CASSILYNSPLHF. The DNA of the CDR3 is TGTGCCAGTAGTATTCTCTATAATTCACCCCTCCACTTT.

The genes are TRBV11-2 and TRBJ2-7, with TRBD2 matching over 7 bases. V was pared by 2 bases and J by 7 bases, with 14 bases of the junction left unmatched. CDR1 is SGHAT, CDR2 FQNNGV, per germline. The length of the CDR3 is 16 residues. CDR3 protein: CASSLIGRGTLGEQYF. Written as DNA, the CDR3 is TGTGCCAGCAGCTTAATAGGGCGGGGGACCCTCGGAGAGCAGTACTTC.

This chain uses TRBV29-1 with TRBJ2-2; D might be TRBD1 or TRBD2, each matching 5 bases. This CDR3 is 17 amino acids long. Germline CDR1 is SQVTM and CDR2 is ANQGSEA. V was pared by 0 bases and J by 2 bases, with 16 bases between. In DNA, the CDR3 is TGCAGCGTTGAAGATCTAGGGACGGATTCCAACACCGGGGAGCTGTTTTTT. It codes for CSVEDLGTDSNTGELFF.

The gene calls are TRBV5-1 and TRBJ1-2, with 10 positions matching TRBD1. The germline CDR1 and CDR2 sequences are SGHRS and YFSETQ. The V and J ends lost 7 bases and 6 bases, in that order; junction bases with no gene match: 9. The CDR3 covers 14 residues. CDR3 sequence (DNA): TGCGCCAGCGGATCGACAGGGGGCGTAGATGGCTACACCTTC. It yields the protein CASGSTGGVDGYTF.

As for this clone: An end of the junction does not agree with germline; a read error may underlie this. The rearrangement uses TRBV28 and TRBJ2-1; D is ambiguous. In germline, CDR1 is MDHEN, CDR2 SYDVKM. The CDR3 runs 13 residues. CDR3 nucleotides: TGTGCCAGCACCTCCCGGGCCTTAAATGGGCAGTTCTTC. Encoded protein: CASTSRALNGQFF.

The table lists this clone with a count of one. Other DNA sequences in the sample encode the same CDR3. The V and J genes are TRBV27 and TRBJ1-2; D remains ambiguous. The CDR3 is 13 amino acids. Trimming removed 0 bases at V and 5 bases at J, with 7 bases between. Per germline, CDR1 MNHEY and CDR2 SMNVEV (reference sequence). The CDR3 DNA reads TGTGCCAGCAGTTTATCAGGGTCATATGGCTACACCTTC. Translated, it gives CASSLSGSYGYTF.

V and J are TRBV20-1 and TRBJ1-2, with a possible D match to TRBD1 (6 bases). With 5 bases removed from V and 8 bases from J, the gap between germline ends came to 12 bases. Germline loops: CDR1 DFQATT, CDR2 SNEGSKA (reference sequence). The CDR3 length is 11 residues. CDR3 loop: CSARLGGGYTF. The CDR3 nucleotides are TGCAGTGCTCGTTTGGGGGGCGGCTACACCTTC.

The CDR3 here is CASSDGDGHEQYF. The CDR3 nucleotides read TGTGCCAGCAGCGATGGAGACGGCCACGAGCAGTACTTC. The rearrangement joins TRBV9 to TRBJ2-7; D uncertain. The CDR3 contains 13 residues. Looked up from germline, CDR1 is SGDLS and CDR2 is YYNGEE. Trimming pared 3 bases from V and 5 bases from J, leaving 12 bases between.

This chain uses TRBV7-9 with TRBJ1-3; D is uncertain. The germline gives CDR1 SEHNR, CDR2 FQNEAQ (reference sequence). The V end was cut by 5 bases, the J end by 0 bases, with 11 bases between. The CDR3 consists of 15 residues. CDR3 amino acids: CASSPVARSGNTIYF. Here the CDR3 DNA reads TGTGCCAGCAGCCCAGTGGCCCGCTCTGGAAACACCATATATTTT.

V gene TRBV29-1 combines with J gene TRBJ2-5, with 8 nucleotides matching TRBD2. The V gene's germline CDR1 is SQVTM and CDR2 ANQGSEA. This CDR3 has 15 residues. V dropped 2 bases and J dropped 4; count of bases not matched to a gene: 9. The CDR3 coding sequence is TGCAGCGTTGAATGGCTAGCGGGTTTTATAGAGACCCAGTACTTC. Amino acids: CSVEWLAGFIETQYF.

This clone was recorded a few times. The chain joins TRBV4-2 to TRBJ1-5; 9 bases are shared with TRBD1. The CDR3 extends over 16 amino acids. Trimming at V came to 0 bases and at J to 7 bases, leaving 7 bases not matched to a gene. CDR1 LGHNA and CDR2 YNFKEQ come from the germline V gene. The CDR3 loop is CASSQESTGGGQPQHF. The CDR3 nucleotides are TGTGCCAGCAGCCAAGAATCGACAGGGGGAGGACAGCCCCAGCATTTT.

The chain couples TRBV29-1 to TRBJ2-1, with 11 bases that match TRBD2. After removal of 2 bases from V and 1 base from J, the junction contained 4 bases not matched to a gene. CDR1 SQVTM and CDR2 ANQGSEA come from the germline V gene. This CDR3 has 16 residues. CDR3: CSVEPLAGGSYNEQFF. For the CDR3, the DNA is TGCAGCGTTGAACCGCTAGCGGGGGGTTCCTACAATGAGCAGTTCTTC.

This rearrangement joins TRBV3-1 (or the pseudogene TRBV3-2) to TRBJ1-2; TRBD1 matches 10 bases. Per the germline V gene, CDR1 is LGHDT and CDR2 is YNNKEL (reference sequence). This CDR3 has 16 amino acids. V shed 4 bases, J shed 4 bases, and the junction held 9 bases outside the gene matches. The CDR3, as DNA: TGTGCCAGCAGCCGGGGACAGGGGCTCTCATCCTATGGCTACACCTTC. The encoded protein is CASSRGQGLSSYGYTF.

The chain couples TRBV3-1 (or the pseudogene TRBV3-2) to TRBJ2-3; D is uncertain. The CDR3 runs to 14 residues. V lost 0 bases, J lost 4 bases, and 8 bases lay in between. Germline CDR1 is LGHDT and CDR2 is YNNKEL (reference sequence). The CDR3 reads CASSQDPGADTQYF. The CDR3 nucleotides are TGTGCCAGCAGCCAAGACCCAGGCGCAGATACGCAGTATTTT.

This clone was seen only a few times. The chain carries TRBV11-2 and TRBJ2-3, with D possibly TRBD1 on 6 matching bases. The ends were cut back, 4 bases at V and 1 base at J, with 15 bases in the middle. The CDR3 has 16 amino acids. Germline V gene sequence: CDR1 SGHAT, CDR2 FQNNGV. CDR3 DNA sequence: TGTGCCAGCAGCTGGGACCCCAAGGGGGGCACAGATACGCAGTATTTT. Residues: CASSWDPKGGTDTQYF.

A single count supports this clone. The genes are TRBV19 and TRBJ2-3; 9 bases are a match to TRBD2. The CDR3 is 15 amino acids. Trimming took 5 bases from V and 4 from J; bases not matched to a gene: 7. In germline, CDR1 is LNHDA, CDR2 SQIVND (reference sequence). The DNA for the CDR3 is TGTGCCAGTAGTCTGGCTAGCGGGATGTCAGATACGCAGTATTTT. Protein: CASSLASGMSDTQYF.

The chain joins TRBV3-1 (or the pseudogene TRBV3-2) to TRBJ1-5; 8 nucleotides align to TRBD1. V lost 8 bases and J lost 3; bases outside the gene matches: 6. CDR1 and CDR2 from the germline V gene are LGHDT and YNNKEL (reference sequence). The CDR3 totals 14 residues. For the CDR3, the DNA is TGTGCCAGCCAACAGGGGGTGGCCAATCAGCCCCAGCATTTT. It is translated as CASQQGVANQPQHF.

The table lists this clone with a count of one. The chain carries TRBV3-1 (or the pseudogene TRBV3-2) and TRBJ2-7, with 14 bases that match TRBD2. V gave up 4 bases and J gave up 3 bases; unmatched junction bases: 5. This CDR3 region has 16 residues. Germline assignment: CDR1 LGHDT and CDR2 YNNKEL (reference sequence). In DNA, the CDR3 is TGTGCCAGCAGCCGCTCCGGGACTAGCGGGAGCTACGAGCAGTACTTC. Translating gives CASSRSGTSGSYEQYF.

The genes are TRBV5-1 and TRBJ2-7; D uncertain. CDR1 and CDR2 (germline): SGHRS, YFSETQ. The CDR3 is made up of 14 amino acids. Trimming left V 3 bases short and J 3 bases short, with 13 bases between. Here the CDR3 DNA reads TGCGCCAGCAGCTCCATGGACGGCCTCTACGAGCAGTACTTC. It codes for CASSSMDGLYEQYF.

This chain connects TRBV23-1 to TRBJ2-2; TRBD1 is a possible D gene (6 bases). TRBV23-1 is identified as an open reading frame with a role that is uncertain. This CDR3 has 14 residues. Trimming shortened V by 11 bases and J by 0 bases, and 13 bases separated the two germline ends. As DNA, the CDR3 is TGCGCCGGAACCGGGACAACGAACACCGGGGAGCTGTTTTTT. Protein sequence: CAGTGTTNTGELFF.

The DNA for the CDR3 is TGCGCCAGCAGCTCCCCGGGACAGGACTACGAGCAGTACTTC. Translated, it gives CASSSPGQDYEQYF. The V call is TRBV5-1, the J call TRBJ2-7; 8 positions agree with TRBD1. This CDR3 has 14 residues. From germline, CDR1 is SGHRS and CDR2 YFSETQ. J lost 3 bases, V lost 3 bases, and 5 bases had no gene match.

The chain employs TRBV6-5 and TRBJ2-7, with D possibly being TRBD2 (5 bases). The length of the CDR3 is 14 residues. Germline lookup yields CDR1 MNHEY and CDR2 SVGAGI. Trimming shortened V by 0 bases and J by 5 bases, and 11 bases separated the two germline ends. CDR3 region: CASSYSRGLNEQYF. The CDR3 nucleotides are TGTGCCAGCAGTTACTCAAGAGGGTTGAACGAGCAGTACTTC.

The chain combines TRBV7-9 with TRBJ1-5, with D unresolved. V shed 4 bases and J shed 0 bases, with 7 bases lying between them. Germline V gives CDR1 SEHNR, CDR2 FQNEAQ (reference sequence). This CDR3 region has 14 residues. CDR3 in amino acids: CASSYGPSNQPQHF. For the CDR3, the DNA is TGTGCCAGCAGCTATGGTCCTAGCAATCAGCCCCAGCATTTT.

This clone was counted a few times. The rearrangement links TRBV2 to TRBJ1-2; no clear D gene. The germline V and J ends were trimmed by 3 bases and 5 bases, with 7 bases remaining between them. CDR1 is SNHLY, CDR2 FYNNEI, per germline. The CDR3 is 12 residues long. The DNA for the CDR3 is TGTGCCAGCAGTGATGGAAATTATGGCTACACCTTC. Residues: CASSDGNYGYTF.

This chain connects TRBV5-5 to TRBJ1-5; no firm D call. The CDR3 is 17 amino acids. Trimming pared 2 bases from V and 1 base from J, leaving 16 bases between. The germline V gene has CDR1 SGHKS and CDR2 YYEKEE (reference sequence). The CDR3 nucleotides are TGTGCCAGCAGCTTCTACGATCTTGGGATGAGCAATCAGCCCCAGCATTTT. Translation gives CASSFYDLGMSNQPQHF.

The chain joins TRBV11-2 to TRBJ2-5; D may match TRBD1 or TRBD2 (5 bases each). The germline V and J ends were trimmed by 3 bases and 5 bases, with 13 bases remaining between them. This CDR3 region has 14 residues. Germline V lookup: CDR1 SGHAT, CDR2 FQNNGV. The CDR3 nucleotides are TGTGCCAGCAGCTTTAGGGGAGCAGTCGAGACCCAGTACTTC. It is translated as CASSFRGAVETQYF.